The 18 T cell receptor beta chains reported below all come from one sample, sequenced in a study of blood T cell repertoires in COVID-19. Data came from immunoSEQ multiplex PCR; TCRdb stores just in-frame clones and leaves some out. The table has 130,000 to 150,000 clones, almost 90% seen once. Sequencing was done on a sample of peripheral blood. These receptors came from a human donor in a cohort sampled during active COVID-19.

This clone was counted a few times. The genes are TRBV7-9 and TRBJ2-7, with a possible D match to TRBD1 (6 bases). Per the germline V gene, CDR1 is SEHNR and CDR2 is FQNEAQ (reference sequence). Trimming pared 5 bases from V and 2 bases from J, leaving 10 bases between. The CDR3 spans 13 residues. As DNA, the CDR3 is TGTGCCAGCAGCAAGGACAGTGCCTACGAGCAGTACTTC. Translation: CASSKDSAYEQYF.

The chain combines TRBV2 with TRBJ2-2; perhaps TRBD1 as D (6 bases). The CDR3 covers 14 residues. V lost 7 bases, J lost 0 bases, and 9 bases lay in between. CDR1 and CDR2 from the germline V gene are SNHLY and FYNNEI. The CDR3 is CASKQGSNTGELFF. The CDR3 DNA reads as TGTGCCAGCAAACAGGGCTCGAACACCGGGGAGCTGTTTTTT.

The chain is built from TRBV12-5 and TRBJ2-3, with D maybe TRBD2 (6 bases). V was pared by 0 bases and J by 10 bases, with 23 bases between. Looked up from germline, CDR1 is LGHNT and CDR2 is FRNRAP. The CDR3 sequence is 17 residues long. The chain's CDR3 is CASGLVGGGVLAIAQYF. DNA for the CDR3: TGTGCTAGTGGTTTGGTCGGGGGTGGGGTCCTCGCGATCGCGCAGTATTTT.

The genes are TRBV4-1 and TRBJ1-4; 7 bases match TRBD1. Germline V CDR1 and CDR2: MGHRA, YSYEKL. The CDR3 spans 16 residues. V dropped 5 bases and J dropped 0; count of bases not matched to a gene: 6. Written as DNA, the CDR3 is TGCGCCAGCAGCTACCGGGACAGAGCAACTAATGAAAAACTGTTTTTT. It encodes CASSYRDRATNEKLFF.

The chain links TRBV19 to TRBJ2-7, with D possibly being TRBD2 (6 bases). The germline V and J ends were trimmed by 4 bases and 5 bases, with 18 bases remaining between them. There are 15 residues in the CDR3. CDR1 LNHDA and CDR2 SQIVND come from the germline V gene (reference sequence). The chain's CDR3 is CASSKEDRETDEQYF. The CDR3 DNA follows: TGTGCCAGTAGTAAGGAAGACCGGGAGACGGACGAGCAGTACTTC.

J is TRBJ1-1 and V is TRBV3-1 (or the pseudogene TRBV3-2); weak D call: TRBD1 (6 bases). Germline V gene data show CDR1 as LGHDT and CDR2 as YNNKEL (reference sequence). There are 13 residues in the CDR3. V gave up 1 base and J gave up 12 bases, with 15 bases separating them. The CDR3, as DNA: TGTGCCAGCAGCCAAGGTGGGGGGGGGCGACCTTTCTTT. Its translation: CASSQGGGGRPFF.

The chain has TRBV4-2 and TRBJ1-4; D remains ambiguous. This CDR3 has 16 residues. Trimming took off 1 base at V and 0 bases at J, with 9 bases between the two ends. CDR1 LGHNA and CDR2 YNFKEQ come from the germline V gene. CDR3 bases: TGTGCCAGCAGCCAAGCTCGCGGTGCAACTAATGAAAAACTGTTTTTT. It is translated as CASSQARGATNEKLFF.

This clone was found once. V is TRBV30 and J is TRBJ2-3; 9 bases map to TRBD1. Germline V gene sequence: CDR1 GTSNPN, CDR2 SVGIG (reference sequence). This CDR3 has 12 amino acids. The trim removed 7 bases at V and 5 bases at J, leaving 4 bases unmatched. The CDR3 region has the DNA TGTGCCTACAGGGGGCCGGGAGATACGCAGTATTTT. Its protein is CAYRGPGDTQYF.

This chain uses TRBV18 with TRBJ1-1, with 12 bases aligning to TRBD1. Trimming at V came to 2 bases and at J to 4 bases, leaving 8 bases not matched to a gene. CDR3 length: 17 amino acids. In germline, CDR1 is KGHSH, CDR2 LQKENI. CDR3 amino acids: CASSPGDRGRTGTEAFF. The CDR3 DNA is TGTGCCAGCTCACCAGGGGACAGGGGGCGTACTGGCACTGAAGCTTTCTTT.

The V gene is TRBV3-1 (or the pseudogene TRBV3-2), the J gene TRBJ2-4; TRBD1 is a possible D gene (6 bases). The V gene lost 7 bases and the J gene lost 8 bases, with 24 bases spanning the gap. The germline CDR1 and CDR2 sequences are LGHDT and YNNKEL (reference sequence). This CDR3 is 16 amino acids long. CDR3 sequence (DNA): TGTGCCAGCACTCGGTGGGACACTGGTCGGGCGGACATTCAGTACTTC. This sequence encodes CASTRWDTGRADIQYF.

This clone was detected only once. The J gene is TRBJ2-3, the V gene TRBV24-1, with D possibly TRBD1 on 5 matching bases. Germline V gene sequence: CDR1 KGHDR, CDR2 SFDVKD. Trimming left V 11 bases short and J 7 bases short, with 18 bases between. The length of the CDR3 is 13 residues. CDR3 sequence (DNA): TGTGCCATCTCTTCTCTGGCAGGGCATACGCAGTATTTT. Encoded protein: CAISSLAGHTQYF.

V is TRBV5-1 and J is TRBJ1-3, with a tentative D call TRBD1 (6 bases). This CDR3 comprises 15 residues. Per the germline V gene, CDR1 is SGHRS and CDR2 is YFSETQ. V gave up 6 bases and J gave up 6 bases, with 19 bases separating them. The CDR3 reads CASKSLTGSENTIYF. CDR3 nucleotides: TGCGCCAGCAAGTCCCTAACAGGGTCGGAAAACACCATATATTTT.

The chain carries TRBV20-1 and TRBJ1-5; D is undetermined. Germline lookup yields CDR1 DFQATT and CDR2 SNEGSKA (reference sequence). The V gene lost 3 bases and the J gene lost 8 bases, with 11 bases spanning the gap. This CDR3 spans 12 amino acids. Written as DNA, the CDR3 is TGCAGTGCTAGTGGAGGATATGAGCCCCAGCATTTT. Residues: CSASGGYEPQHF.

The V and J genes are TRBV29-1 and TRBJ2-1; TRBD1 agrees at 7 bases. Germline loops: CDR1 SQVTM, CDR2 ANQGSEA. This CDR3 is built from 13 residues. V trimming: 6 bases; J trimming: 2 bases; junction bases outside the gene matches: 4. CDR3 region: CSVRGQTYNEQFF. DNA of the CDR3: TGCAGCGTGAGGGGACAGACCTACAATGAGCAGTTCTTC.

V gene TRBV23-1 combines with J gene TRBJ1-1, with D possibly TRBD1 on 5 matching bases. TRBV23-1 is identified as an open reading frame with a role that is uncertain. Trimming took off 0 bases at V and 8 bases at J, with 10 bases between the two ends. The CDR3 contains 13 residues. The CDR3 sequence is CASSQSPTEEAFF. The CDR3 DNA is TGCGCCAGCAGTCAATCGCCGACAGAAGAAGCTTTCTTT.

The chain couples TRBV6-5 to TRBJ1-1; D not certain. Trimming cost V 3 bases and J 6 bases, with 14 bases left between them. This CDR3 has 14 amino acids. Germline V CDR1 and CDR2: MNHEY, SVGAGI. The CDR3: CASSYPDGRAEAFF. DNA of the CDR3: TGTGCCAGCAGTTATCCGGATGGGCGTGCTGAAGCTTTCTTT.

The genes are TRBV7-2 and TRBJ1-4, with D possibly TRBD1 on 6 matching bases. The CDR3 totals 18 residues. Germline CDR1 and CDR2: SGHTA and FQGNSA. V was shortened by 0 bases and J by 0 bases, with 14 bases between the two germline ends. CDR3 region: CASSLAYRDPTTNEKLFF. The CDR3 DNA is TGTGCCAGCAGCTTAGCCTACAGGGACCCTACAACTAATGAAAAACTGTTTTTT.

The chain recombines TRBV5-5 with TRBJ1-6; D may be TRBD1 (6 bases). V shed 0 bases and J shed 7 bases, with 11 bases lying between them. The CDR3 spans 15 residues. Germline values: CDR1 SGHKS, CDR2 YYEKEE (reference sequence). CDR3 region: CASSLVGGANSPLHF. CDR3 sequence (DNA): TGTGCCAGCAGCTTGGTGGGGGGGGCAAATTCACCCCTCCACTTT.